This TCR beta chain derives from a study of T cells after yellow fever vaccination. Notes on the study in general: The appearance of a small share of clonotypes in both CD4 and CD8 compartments was observed. Re-detected after boosting: most primary clones, more than 95% of CD4 and over 80% of CD8.

The germline V and J ends were trimmed by 3 bases and 5 bases, with 11 bases remaining between them. CDR3 length equals 13 residues. The germline V gene has CDR1 SGHNT and CDR2 YENEEA. MiXCR, applied by TCRdb to the 5' RACE reads, yields one record per CDR3 protein. The sample has around 350,000 distinct CDR3 sequences; over 5% are singletons. In regard to this clonotype: Its antigen is as yet unknown.

The sequencing here drew on PBMCs, taken 5 days after the yellow fever booster vaccination. The chain employs TRBV11-3 and TRBJ2-7; D possibly corresponds to TRBD2 (6 bases). The source is a man aged 25-45 years who received the YFV17D yellow fever vaccine. The CDR3 DNA reads as TGTGCCAGCAGCTTTCGAGGGGAGGACGAGCAGTACTTC. This gives the protein CASSFRGEDEQYF. The whole variable domain, remainder taken from reference TRBV11-3 and TRBJ2-7, is EAGVVQSPRYKIIEKKQPVAFWCNPISGHNTLYWYLQNLGQGPELLIRYENEEAVDDSQLPKDRFSAERLKGVDSTLKIQPAELGDSAVYLCASSFRGEDEQYFGPGTRLTVT.